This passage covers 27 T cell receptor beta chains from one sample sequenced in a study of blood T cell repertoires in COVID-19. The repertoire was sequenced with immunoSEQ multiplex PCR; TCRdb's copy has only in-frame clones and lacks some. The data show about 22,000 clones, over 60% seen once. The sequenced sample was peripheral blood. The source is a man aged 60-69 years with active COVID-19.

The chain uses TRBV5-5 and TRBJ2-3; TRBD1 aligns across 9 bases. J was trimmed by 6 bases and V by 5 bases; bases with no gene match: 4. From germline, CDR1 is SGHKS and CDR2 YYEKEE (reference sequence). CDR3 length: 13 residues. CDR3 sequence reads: CASRRTGADTQYF. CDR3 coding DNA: TGTGCCAGCAGGAGGACAGGGGCGGATACGCAGTATTTT.

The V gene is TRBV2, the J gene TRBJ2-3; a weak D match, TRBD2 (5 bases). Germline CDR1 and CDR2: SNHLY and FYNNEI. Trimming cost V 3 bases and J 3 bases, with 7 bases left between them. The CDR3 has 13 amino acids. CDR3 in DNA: TGTGCCAGCAGTGATACTAGAACAGATACGCAGTATTTT. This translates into CASSDTRTDTQYF. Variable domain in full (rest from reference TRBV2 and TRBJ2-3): EPEVTQTPSHQVTQMGQEVILRCVPISNHLYFYWYRQILGQKVEFLVSFYNNEISEKSEIFDDQFSVERPDGSNFTLKIRSTKLEDSAMYFCASSDTRTDTQYFGPGTRLTVL.

The CDR3 coding sequence is TGTGCCAGCAGTTACAGGAGTAATGAAAAACTGTTTTTT. Its translation: CASSYRSNEKLFF. V and J are TRBV6-6 and TRBJ1-4, with D uncertain. The germline CDR1 and CDR2 sequences are MNHNY and SVGAGI (reference sequence). There are 13 residues in the CDR3. Trimming removed 2 bases from V and 4 bases from J, with 5 bases in between.

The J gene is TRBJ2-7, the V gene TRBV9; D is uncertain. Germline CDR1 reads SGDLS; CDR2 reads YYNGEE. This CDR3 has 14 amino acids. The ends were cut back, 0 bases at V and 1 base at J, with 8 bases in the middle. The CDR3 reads CASSVDGESYEQYF. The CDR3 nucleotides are TGTGCCAGCAGCGTAGACGGTGAGTCCTACGAGCAGTACTTC.

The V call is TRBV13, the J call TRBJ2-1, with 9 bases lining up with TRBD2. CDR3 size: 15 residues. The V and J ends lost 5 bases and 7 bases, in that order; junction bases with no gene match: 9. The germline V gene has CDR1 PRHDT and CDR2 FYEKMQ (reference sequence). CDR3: CASSPKLAGGNEQFF. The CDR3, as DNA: TGTGCCAGCAGCCCCAAACTAGCGGGCGGGAATGAGCAGTTCTTC.

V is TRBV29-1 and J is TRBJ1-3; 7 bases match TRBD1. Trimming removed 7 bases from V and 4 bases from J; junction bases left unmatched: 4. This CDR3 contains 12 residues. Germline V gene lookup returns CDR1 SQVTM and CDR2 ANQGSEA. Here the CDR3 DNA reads TGCAGCGCCAAGGGACAGGGAAACACCATATATTTT. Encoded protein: CSAKGQGNTIYF.

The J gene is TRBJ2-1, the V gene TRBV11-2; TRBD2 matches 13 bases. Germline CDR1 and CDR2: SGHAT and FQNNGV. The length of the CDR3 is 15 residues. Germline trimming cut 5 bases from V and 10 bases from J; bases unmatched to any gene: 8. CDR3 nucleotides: TGTGCCAGCAGCATAGGGACTAGCGGGATAGAAGAGCAGTTCTTC. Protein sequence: CASSIGTSGIEEQFF.

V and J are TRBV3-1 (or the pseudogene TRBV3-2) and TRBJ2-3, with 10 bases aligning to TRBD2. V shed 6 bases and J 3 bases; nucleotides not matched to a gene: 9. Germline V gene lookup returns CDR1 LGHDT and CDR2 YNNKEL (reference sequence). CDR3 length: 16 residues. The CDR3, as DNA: TGTGCCAGCAGTCCTATTAGCGGGAGGAAAACAGATACGCAGTATTTT. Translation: CASSPISGRKTDTQYF.

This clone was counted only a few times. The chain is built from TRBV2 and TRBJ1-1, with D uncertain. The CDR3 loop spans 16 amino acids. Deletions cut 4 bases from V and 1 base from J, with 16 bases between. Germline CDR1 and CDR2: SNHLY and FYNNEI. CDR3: CASSALDSKRNTEAFF. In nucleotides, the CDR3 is TGTGCCAGCAGTGCCCTGGACTCAAAACGGAACACTGAAGCTTTCTTT.

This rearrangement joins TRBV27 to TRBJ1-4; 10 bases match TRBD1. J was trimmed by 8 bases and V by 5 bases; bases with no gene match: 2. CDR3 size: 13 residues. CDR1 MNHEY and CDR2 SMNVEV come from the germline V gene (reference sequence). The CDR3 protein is CASSRDRGEKLFF. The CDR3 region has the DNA TGTGCCAGCAGTAGGGACAGGGGCGAAAAACTGTTTTTT.

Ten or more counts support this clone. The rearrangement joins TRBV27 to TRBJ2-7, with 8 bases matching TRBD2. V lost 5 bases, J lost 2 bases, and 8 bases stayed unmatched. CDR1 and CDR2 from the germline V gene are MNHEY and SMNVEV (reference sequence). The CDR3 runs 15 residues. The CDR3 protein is CASSHPPAGAYEQYF. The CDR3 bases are TGTGCCAGCAGTCACCCCCCAGCGGGGGCCTACGAGCAGTACTTC.

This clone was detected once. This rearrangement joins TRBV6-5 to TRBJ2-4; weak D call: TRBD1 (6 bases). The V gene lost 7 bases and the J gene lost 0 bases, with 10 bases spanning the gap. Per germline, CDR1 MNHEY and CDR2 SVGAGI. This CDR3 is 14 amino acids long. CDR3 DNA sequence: TGTGCCAGCAAACAGACAGGAGCCAAAAACATTCAGTACTTC. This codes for CASKQTGAKNIQYF.

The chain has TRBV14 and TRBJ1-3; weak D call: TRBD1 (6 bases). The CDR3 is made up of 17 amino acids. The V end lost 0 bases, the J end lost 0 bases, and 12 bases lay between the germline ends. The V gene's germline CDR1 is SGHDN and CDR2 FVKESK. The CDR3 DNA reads TGTGCCAGCAGCCAAGATCCGGGACACCGCTCTGGAAACACCATATATTTT. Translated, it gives CASSQDPGHRSGNTIYF.

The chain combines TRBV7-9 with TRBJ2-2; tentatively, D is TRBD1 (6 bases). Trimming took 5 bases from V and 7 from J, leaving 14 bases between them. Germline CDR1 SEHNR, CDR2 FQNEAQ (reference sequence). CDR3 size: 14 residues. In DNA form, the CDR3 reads TGTGCCAGCAGCCCGGACAGATGGGACGGGGAGCTGTTTTTT. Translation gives CASSPDRWDGELFF.

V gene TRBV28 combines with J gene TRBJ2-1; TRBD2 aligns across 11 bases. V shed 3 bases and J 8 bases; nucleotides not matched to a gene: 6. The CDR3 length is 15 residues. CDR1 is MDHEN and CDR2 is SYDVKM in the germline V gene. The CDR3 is CASSFTSGRKDEQFF. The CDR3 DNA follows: TGTGCCAGCAGTTTTACTAGCGGGAGAAAGGATGAGCAGTTCTTC.

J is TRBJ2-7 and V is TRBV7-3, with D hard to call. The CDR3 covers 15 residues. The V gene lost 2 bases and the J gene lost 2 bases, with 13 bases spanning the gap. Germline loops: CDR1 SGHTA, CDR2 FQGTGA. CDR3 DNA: TGTGCCAGCAGCTTAGAACGAGCTACCGCCTACGAGCAGTACTTC. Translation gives CASSLERATAYEQYF.

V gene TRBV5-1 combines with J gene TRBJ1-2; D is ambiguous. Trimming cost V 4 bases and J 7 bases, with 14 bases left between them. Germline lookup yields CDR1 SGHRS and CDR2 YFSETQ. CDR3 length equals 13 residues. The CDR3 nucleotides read TGCGCCAGCAGCGTTGGCCTGGAGGGTGGCTACACCTTC. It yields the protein CASSVGLEGGYTF.

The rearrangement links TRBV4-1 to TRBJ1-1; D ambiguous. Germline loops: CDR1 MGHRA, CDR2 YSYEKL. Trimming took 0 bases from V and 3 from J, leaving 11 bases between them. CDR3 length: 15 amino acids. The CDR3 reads CASSQDLGVDTEAFF. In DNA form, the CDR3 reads TGCGCCAGCAGCCAAGATTTGGGAGTCGACACTGAAGCTTTCTTT.

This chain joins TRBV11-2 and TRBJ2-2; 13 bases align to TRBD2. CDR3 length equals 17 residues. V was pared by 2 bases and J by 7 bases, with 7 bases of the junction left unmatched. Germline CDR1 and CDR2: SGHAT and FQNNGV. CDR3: CASSLRTSGSYGGELFF. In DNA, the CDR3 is TGTGCCAGCAGCTTAAGGACTAGCGGGAGTTACGGCGGGGAGCTGTTTTTT.

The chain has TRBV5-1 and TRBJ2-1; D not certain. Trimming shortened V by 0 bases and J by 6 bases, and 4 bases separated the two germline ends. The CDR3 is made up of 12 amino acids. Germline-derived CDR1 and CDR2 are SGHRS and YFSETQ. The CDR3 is CASSLGSNEQFF. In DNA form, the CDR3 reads TGCGCCAGCAGCTTGGGTAGCAATGAGCAGTTCTTC.

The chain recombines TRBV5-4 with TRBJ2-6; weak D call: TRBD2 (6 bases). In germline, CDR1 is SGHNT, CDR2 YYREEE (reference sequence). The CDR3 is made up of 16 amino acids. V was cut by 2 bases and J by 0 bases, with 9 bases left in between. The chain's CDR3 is CASSFGTSSGANVLTF. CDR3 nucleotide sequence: TGTGCCAGCAGCTTTGGGACTTCCTCTGGGGCCAACGTCCTGACTTTC.

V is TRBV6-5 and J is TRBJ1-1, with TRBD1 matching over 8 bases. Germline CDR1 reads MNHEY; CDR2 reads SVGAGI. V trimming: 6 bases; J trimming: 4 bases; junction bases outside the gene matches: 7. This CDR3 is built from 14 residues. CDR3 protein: CASSGGQVRTEAFF. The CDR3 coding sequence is TGTGCCAGCAGCGGGGGACAGGTCCGCACTGAAGCTTTCTTT.

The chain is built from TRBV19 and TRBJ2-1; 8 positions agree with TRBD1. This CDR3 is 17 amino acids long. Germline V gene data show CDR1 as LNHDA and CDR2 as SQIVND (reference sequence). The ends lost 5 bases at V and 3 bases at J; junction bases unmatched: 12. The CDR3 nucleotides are TGTGCCAGTAGTCGAAGGCCAGGGGGCCAGGGCTACAATGAGCAGTTCTTC. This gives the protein CASSRRPGGQGYNEQFF.

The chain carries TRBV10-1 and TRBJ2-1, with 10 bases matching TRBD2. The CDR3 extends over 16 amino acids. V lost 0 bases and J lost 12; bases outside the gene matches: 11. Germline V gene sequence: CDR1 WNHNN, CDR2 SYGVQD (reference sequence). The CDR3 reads CASSESAASGSQGQFF. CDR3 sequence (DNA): TGCGCCAGCAGTGAGTCAGCGGCTAGCGGGAGCCAGGGGCAGTTCTTC.

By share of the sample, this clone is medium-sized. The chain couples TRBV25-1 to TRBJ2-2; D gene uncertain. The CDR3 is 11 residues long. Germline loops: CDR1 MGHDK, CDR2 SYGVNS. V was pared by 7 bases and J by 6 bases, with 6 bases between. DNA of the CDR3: TGTGCCAGCATGTATTCCGGGGAGCTGTTTTTT. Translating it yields CASMYSGELFF.

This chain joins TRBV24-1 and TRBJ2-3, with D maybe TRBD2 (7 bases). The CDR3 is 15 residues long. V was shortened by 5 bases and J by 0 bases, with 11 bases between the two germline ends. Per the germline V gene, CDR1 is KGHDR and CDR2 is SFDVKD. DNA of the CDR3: TGTGCCACCAGTGCCCGGGGGGCCAGCACAGATACGCAGTATTTT. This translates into CATSARGASTDTQYF.

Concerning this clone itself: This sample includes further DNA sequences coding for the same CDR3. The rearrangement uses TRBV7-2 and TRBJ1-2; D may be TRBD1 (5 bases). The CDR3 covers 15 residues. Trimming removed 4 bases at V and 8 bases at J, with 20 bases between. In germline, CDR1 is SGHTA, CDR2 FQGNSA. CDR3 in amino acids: CASSSGGGRGGGYTF. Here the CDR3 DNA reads TGTGCCAGCAGCTCCGGCGGGGGGAGGGGTGGCGGCTACACCTTC.